This T cell receptor (beta chain) is drawn from a study of blood T cell repertoires in COVID-19. Whole-study context: Spain, Italy and the United States supplied samples that represented acute and convalescent COVID-19. In each case, the material was cDNA or gDNA derived from T cells, B-cell-depleted T cells, or PBMCs.

The ends lost 1 base at V and 4 bases at J; junction bases unmatched: 1. Germline V gene sequence: CDR1 SGHTA, CDR2 FQGNSA. CDR3 size: 15 residues. Sequenced by immunoSEQ multiplex PCR; TCRdb stores in-frame clones only, minus some. In the table there are some 300,000 clones, 70% to 90% of which are singletons. Individuals aged about 18 to 100 years were recruited from fewer than 30 US areas. Cohorts were based on clinical histories the participants reported. The chain is built from TRBV7-2 and TRBJ1-4, with TRBD1 matching over 9 bases. The sequence came from a woman aged 40 to 50 who had recovered from COVID-19. The specimen was PBMCs or T cells enriched from blood (not recorded which). The DNA for the CDR3 is TGTGCCAGCAGCTTAGACAGGGGGCTTAATGAAAAACTGTTTTTT. It specifies CASSLDRGLNEKLFF.